This is a list of T cell receptor beta chains from one sample in a study of T cell repertoires in aging, cancer and after chemotherapy. TCRdb passed the multiplex PCR reads through MiXCR, listing each CDR3 protein once. The sample has 9,500 or so distinct CDR3 sequences; 25% are singletons. Sequenced: blood. These TCRs come from a human donor in good health. The CDR3 runs from the conserved cysteine through the conserved F or W. D genes are given only for firm matches. Clone size, where shown, is once, few, many, or a class for clones that have expanded.

TRBJ1-6	medium-sized	.	TRBV11-2	CASSEGSPLHF	TGTGCCAGCAGTGAAGGATCACCCCTCCACTTT
TRBJ2-7	medium-sized	TRBD1	TRBV6-1	CASTLSGDSSYEQYF	TGTGCCAGCACCCTCTCAGGGGACAGCTCCTACGAGCAGTACTTC
TRBJ2-7	medium-sized	TRBD1	TRBV5-6	CASTRGQGAYEQYF	TGTGCCAGCACAAGAGGACAGGGGGCTTACGAGCAGTACTTC
TRBJ2-5	few	TRBD2	TRBV13	CASSDGTSGRAFQETQYF	TGTGCCAGCAGCGATGGGACTAGCGGGAGGGCCTTCCAAGAGACCCAGTACTTC
TRBJ1-4	.	TRBD1	TRBV5-1	CASSLAGTGGLDEKLFF	TGCGCCAGCAGCTTGGCCGGGACAGGGGGTTTGGATGAAAAACTGTTTTTT
TRBJ2-5	medium-sized	.	TRBV7-2	CASSNPGEGQETQYF	TGTGCCAGCAGCAACCCCGGGGAAGGCCAAGAGACCCAGTACTTC
TRBJ2-7	medium-sized	TRBD1	TRBV19	CASSIDGTAWEQYF	TGTGCCAGTAGTATAGATGGGACAGCGTGGGAGCAGTACTTC
TRBJ2-2	.	.	TRBV20-1	CSARRLENTGELFF	TGCAGTGCTAGACGACTAGAGAACACCGGGGAGCTGTTTTTT
TRBJ2-7	medium-sized	.	TRBV24-1	CATSDGGTAYEQYF	TGTGCCACCAGTGATGGGGGGACGGCGTACGAGCAGTACTTC
TRBJ2-1	medium-sized	.	TRBV7-3	CASSQGTTNNEQFF	TGTGCCAGCAGTCAGGGGACTACCAACAATGAGCAGTTCTTC
TRBJ2-1	.	TRBD1	TRBV27	CASSPRGTGVLDEQFF	TGTGCCAGCAGCCCCAGGGGGACAGGGGTTCTCGATGAGCAGTTCTTC
TRBJ2-2	medium-sized	.	TRBV27	CASSSLGELFF	TGTGCCAGCAGTTCTCTGGGGGAGCTGTTTTTT
TRBJ2-5	.	TRBD1	TRBV7-9	CASSIFLYRGRMGETQYF	TGTGCCAGCAGCATTTTCTTATACAGGGGGCGGATGGGTGAGACCCAGTACTTC
TRBJ1-1	few	.	TRBV7-9	CASSSWVQEAFF	TGTGCCAGCAGCTCTTGGGTTCAAGAAGCTTTCTTT
TRBJ2-7	medium-sized	.	TRBV19	CASVIEYEQYF	TGTGCCAGTGTGATCGAATACGAGCAGTACTTC
TRBJ1-2	.	.	TRBV29-1	CSVLAGGYGYTF	TGCAGCGTTCTGGCTGGAGGTTATGGCTACACCTTC
TRBJ2-1	.	TRBD2	TRBV6-1	CASSNTGTRGRSEQFF	TGTGCCAGCAGCAATACCGGGACTAGAGGGAGGAGTGAGCAGTTCTTC
TRBJ1-3	.	TRBD1	TRBV28	CASSLWGDRISGNTIYF	TGTGCCAGCAGTTTATGGGGGGACAGGATCTCTGGAAACACCATATATTTT
TRBJ2-7	medium-sized	.	TRBV27	CASSSSRDLYEQYF	TGTGCCAGCAGCAGCAGCCGGGACCTATACGAGCAGTACTTC
TRBJ1-2	medium-sized	.	TRBV29-1	CSVEWVGPYPGYTF	TGCAGCGTTGAATGGGTGGGACCGTACCCTGGCTACACCTTC
TRBJ2-1	.	.	TRBV28	CASSSPSRASYNEQFF	TGTGCCAGCAGTAGCCCATCGCGGGCCTCATACAATGAGCAGTTCTTC
TRBJ1-6	medium-sized	.	TRBV6-5	CASSLRGDSPLHF	TGTGCCAGCAGCCTCCGGGGGGATTCACCCCTCCACTTT
TRBJ2-7	few	.	TRBV12-5	CASAQNGAGEQYF	TGTGCTAGTGCCCAAAATGGAGCAGGCGAGCAGTACTTC
TRBJ2-5	.	TRBD2	TRBV12-3/TRBV12-4	CASRPTRTSGREETQYF	TGTGCCAGCAGGCCTACTAGGACTAGCGGGAGAGAGGAGACCCAGTACTTC